This TCR beta chain was identified in a study of blood T cells in healthy people across ages. Study-level points and caveats: Estimated diversity that came from one million T cells was considered an underestimate.

Many counts were recorded for this clonotype. Its antigen remains unidentified. PCR was performed a second time for 7 to 11 cycles using a sample-barcoded 5' primer and a J-beta primer mix. TCRdb reanalysed the 5' RACE reads using MiXCR and keeps one entry per CDR3 protein. The data hold about 1,500,000 distinct CDR3 sequences, with 28% observed a single time. The CDR3 loop spans 16 amino acids. The V segment lost 1 base and the J segment 1 base; nucleotides outside the gene matches: 5. Germline CDR1 is SGHKS and CDR2 is YYEKEE (reference sequence). Sequences were obtained from blood. This TCR was recovered from a woman aged 25 to 39 in good health. V and J are TRBV5-5 and TRBJ2-7; TRBD2 matches at 10 bases. As DNA, the CDR3 is TGTGCCAGCAGCTTGTCAGGGACTAGCGTTTCCTACGAGCAGTACTTC. Its translation is CASSLSGTSVSYEQYF.